A selection of T cell receptor beta chains follows, all from one sample in a study of patients and donors after allogeneic stem cell transplantation. TCRdb itself ran the RT-PCR reads through MiXCR, one entry per CDR3 protein. The data hold about 200,000 distinct CDR3 sequences, with 41% observed a single time. Sequenced sample: blood, either unsorted or a sorted T cell fraction (not recorded which). Every receptor here comes from a human donor who was either an allogeneic HSCT recipient or a stem cell or donor lymphocyte infusion donor (not recorded which). It is not recorded whose cells these are; they may come from a transplant donor. The CDR3 runs from the conserved cysteine through the conserved F or W. Fields, in order: J gene, V gene, CDR3 protein.

>TRBJ2-5|TRBV7-2
CASGTSGGETQYF
>TRBJ1-2|TRBV12-3/TRBV12-4
CASSLPSAWGYTF
>TRBJ1-5|TRBV7-6
CASSLTDYSNQPQHF
>TRBJ2-7|TRBV28
CASSSGQGVSYEQYF
>TRBJ1-1|TRBV27
CASKVGQMNTEAFF
>TRBJ1-5|TRBV27
CASSSWTGGRQPQHF
>TRBJ2-3|TRBV7-9
CAGDRIFNTVTDTQYF
>TRBJ2-3|TRBV4-2
CASSQQGAGVSTDTQYF
>TRBJ2-7|TRBV29-1
CSVDWGHSTEQYF
>TRBJ2-1|TRBV20-1
CSARAPVSGSANEQFF
>TRBJ1-2|TRBV10-3
CAISDENTYNYGYTF
>TRBJ1-1|TRBV5-5
CASSSGDSLRWAEAFF
>TRBJ1-2|TRBV7-9
CASSFGQGLNYGYTF
>TRBJ1-2|TRBV5-1
CASSQGQGGGYTF
>TRBJ1-3|TRBV7-6
CASSSRWGAGNTIYF
>TRBJ1-1|TRBV30
CAWSPDWGTEAFF
>TRBJ2-1|TRBV2
CASSDRRGSSYNEQFF
>TRBJ1-5|TRBV12-3/TRBV12-4
CASTPGRGLNQPQHF
>TRBJ1-2|TRBV3-1
CASSQVPRDSGDGYTF
>TRBJ1-2|TRBV29-1
CSVEGNGDGYTF
>TRBJ1-1|TRBV18
CASSPEVNTEAFF
>TRBJ2-2|TRBV11-3
CALKTGELFF
>TRBJ2-2|TRBV24-1
CATSDRKKSGGTAGELFF
>TRBJ1-5|TRBV12-3/TRBV12-4
CASSSTWSNQPQHF
>TRBJ2-7|TRBV29-1
CSVELVQGAYEQYF
>TRBJ2-1|TRBV11-3
CASSSDSSYNEQFF
>TRBJ2-7|TRBV20-1
CSASQGTGAYEQYF
>TRBJ1-2|TRBV20-1
CSAPLDRRPTYGYTF
>TRBJ2-7|TRBV9
CASSAGTSVSEPYEQYF
>TRBJ1-5|TRBV12-3/TRBV12-4
CASSARNQPQHF
>TRBJ2-5|TRBV4-2
CASSQEVEGYQETQYF
>TRBJ1-2|TRBV28
CASSSQWMNYGYTF
>TRBJ1-2|TRBV29-1
CSVVEQPYGYTF
>TRBJ2-7|TRBV13
CASSSASGAYEQYF
>TRBJ1-4|TRBV7-2
CASSRQSATNEKLFF
>TRBJ1-2|TRBV6-4
CASSEGGYGYTF
>TRBJ2-7|TRBV15
CATSSRDKSSEQYF
>TRBJ1-1|TRBV29-1
CSAIIRAQEAFF
>TRBJ2-7|TRBV9
CASSVGAGKTYEQYF
>TRBJ1-4|TRBV7-9
CASNGLGATNEKLFF
>TRBJ2-1|TRBV12-3/TRBV12-4
CASSGGLPGEQFF
>TRBJ2-3|TRBV4-3
CASSQDYGSDTQYF
>TRBJ1-5|TRBV5-6
CASSLGSGQPQHF